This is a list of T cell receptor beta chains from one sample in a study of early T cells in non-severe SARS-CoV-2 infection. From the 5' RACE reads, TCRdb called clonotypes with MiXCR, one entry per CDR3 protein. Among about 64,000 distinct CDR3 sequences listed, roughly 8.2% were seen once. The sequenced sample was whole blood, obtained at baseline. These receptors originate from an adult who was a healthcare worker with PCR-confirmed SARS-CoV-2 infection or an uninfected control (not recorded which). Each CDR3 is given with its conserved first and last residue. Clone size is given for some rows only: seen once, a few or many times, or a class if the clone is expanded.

CDR3 protein: CASSEPLFGTSGRPSYNEQFF
clone size: many
V gene: TRBV25-1
J gene: TRBJ2-1

CDR3 protein: CASRHLWGTFNQPQHF
clone size: .
V gene: TRBV6-2/TRBV6-3
J gene: TRBJ1-5

CDR3 protein: CASSFGQGTNTQYF
clone size: few
V gene: TRBV5-8
J gene: TRBJ2-3

CDR3 protein: CSARNRDYGYTF
clone size: many
V gene: TRBV20-1
J gene: TRBJ1-2

CDR3 protein: CASSLEDSQQYF
clone size: many
V gene: TRBV12-3/TRBV12-4
J gene: TRBJ2-7

CDR3 protein: CASSPTRGQPGYTF
clone size: few
V gene: TRBV18
J gene: TRBJ1-2

CDR3 protein: CAISAKAGATSTDTQYF
clone size: few
V gene: TRBV10-3
J gene: TRBJ2-3

CDR3 protein: CASSETYLDGLYGYTF
clone size: few
V gene: TRBV11-2
J gene: TRBJ1-2

CDR3 protein: CASSLRPSYEQYF
clone size: .
V gene: TRBV2
J gene: TRBJ2-7

CDR3 protein: CASSQEELAGFYEQYF
clone size: few
V gene: TRBV4-2
J gene: TRBJ2-7

CDR3 protein: CASSLVGTSGKYTQYF
clone size: many
V gene: TRBV5-1
J gene: TRBJ2-3

CDR3 protein: CSARRLASDEQFF
clone size: many
V gene: TRBV20-1
J gene: TRBJ2-1

CDR3 protein: CASSWVSGEQYF
clone size: many
V gene: TRBV6-2/TRBV6-3
J gene: TRBJ2-7

CDR3 protein: CASTLLHRNYGYTF
clone size: few
V gene: TRBV5-6
J gene: TRBJ1-2

CDR3 protein: CASSKWVGRLANYGYTF
clone size: few
V gene: TRBV21-1
J gene: TRBJ1-2

CDR3 protein: CASSTPGTDFREQYF
clone size: many
V gene: TRBV19
J gene: TRBJ2-7

CDR3 protein: CASRRGQTYEQYF
clone size: .
V gene: TRBV27
J gene: TRBJ2-7